This T cell receptor beta chain came from a study of CD8+ T cells in alopecia areata. Across the study: Tofacitinib treatment spanned 6 to 18 months, with 6 months off drug afterward. Study outcomes and limitations: As there was one nonresponder, how baseline CD8+ expansion relates to response remains uncertain.

Comment on this clone: Antigen: not known.

Sample treatment: oral pan-JAK inhibitor, 5-10 mg twice daily. The sequencing template was cDNA reverse transcribed from extracted RNA. This table comes from immunoSEQ multiplex PCR, and its TCRdb copy is limited to in-frame clones, with some not included. This sample has about 210,000 clones; 43% occur once, and the top ten carry roughly 2.6%. Germline CDR1 SGDLS, CDR2 YYNGEE. The CDR3 loop spans 15 amino acids. V gave up 0 bases and J gave up 5 bases; unmatched junction bases: 4. V and J are TRBV9 and TRBJ2-5; 10 bases are shared with TRBD2. The sample here was CD4+ T cells sorted from blood, taken at approximately week 37, from a patient treated with tofacitinib. The source is a human donor with alopecia areata. The CDR3 reads CASSVGVSGRETQYF. As DNA, the CDR3 is TGTGCCAGCAGCGTAGGGGTTAGCGGGAGGGAGACCCAGTACTTC.